This TCR beta chain was sequenced during a study of blood T cells in healthy people across ages. About the research overall: Using template switching, researchers captured about one barcoded beta molecule for each two T cells.

A second PCR, run for about 7 to 12 cycles, used a sample-barcoded 5' primer plus a J-beta primer mix. TCRdb reprocessed the 5' RACE reads via MiXCR and lists one record per CDR3 protein. Counted here are some 760,000 distinct CDR3 sequences, approximately 25% occurring once; the ten biggest clones make up approximately 3.7%. CDR1 is MNHEY and CDR2 is SVGEGT in the germline V gene. This CDR3 spans 15 amino acids. Deletions cut 2 bases from V and 2 bases from J, with 12 bases between. Another study also made use of these data, one on T cells of mothers and their children.

The clonotype originates from a boy aged 5-17 years in good health. The specimen sequenced was blood. The chain couples TRBV6-2 or TRBV6-3 to TRBJ2-5; D may be TRBD1 (5 bases). Here the CDR3 DNA reads TGTGCCAGCAGTTACGGTTGGGGCTTACAAGAGACCCAGTACTTC. Residues: CASSYGWGLQETQYF.